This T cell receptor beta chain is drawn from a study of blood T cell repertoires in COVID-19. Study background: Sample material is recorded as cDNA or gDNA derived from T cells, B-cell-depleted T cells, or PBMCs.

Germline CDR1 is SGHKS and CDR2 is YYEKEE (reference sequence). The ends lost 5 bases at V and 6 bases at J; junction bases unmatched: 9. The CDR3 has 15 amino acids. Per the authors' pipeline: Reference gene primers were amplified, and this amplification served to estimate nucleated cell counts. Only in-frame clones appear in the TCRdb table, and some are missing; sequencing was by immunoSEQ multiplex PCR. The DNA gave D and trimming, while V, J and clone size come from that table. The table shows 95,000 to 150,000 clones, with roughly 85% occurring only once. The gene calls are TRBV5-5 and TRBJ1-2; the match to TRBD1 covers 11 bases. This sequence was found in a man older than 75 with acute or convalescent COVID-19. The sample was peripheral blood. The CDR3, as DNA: TGTGCCAGCAGTTTCTCACCGGACAGGGGGCATGGCTACACCTTC. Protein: CASSFSPDRGHGYTF.